These 20 T cell receptor beta chains originate from one sample sequenced in a study of neoadjuvant nivolumab and ipilimumab in lung cancer. TCRdb's copy holds only in-frame clones and misses some; the assay was immunoSEQ multiplex PCR. The sample contains 3,500 to 4,500 clones, more than 60% of which appear only once. The material sequenced was adjacent normal lung tissue, taken after neoadjuvant nivolumab, alone or with ipilimumab, at or shortly before surgery. These receptors were taken from an adult with non-small cell lung cancer.

This chain uses TRBV5-6 with TRBJ2-6; tentatively, D is TRBD1 (6 bases). The CDR3 is made up of 14 amino acids. CDR1 and CDR2 from the germline V gene are SGHDT and YYEEEE. The CDR3 here is CASRDRRLINVLTF. CDR3 bases: TGTGCAAGCCGCGACAGGCGGCTGATCAACGTCCTGACTTTC.

The rearrangement uses TRBV5-1 and TRBJ2-2; 8 bases are shared with TRBD1. The CDR3 has 16 residues. Trimming cost V 4 bases and J 2 bases; bases outside gene matches: 7. CDR1 is SGHRS and CDR2 is YFSETQ in the germline V gene. For the CDR3, the DNA is TGCGCCAGCAGCGCCTCACAGGGGGGAAACACCGGGGAGCTGTTTTTT. Translation gives CASSASQGGNTGELFF.

This chain connects TRBV18 to TRBJ1-5; D is unclear. The ends were cut back, 4 bases at V and 4 bases at J, with 5 bases in the middle. Germline V gene lookup returns CDR1 KGHSH and CDR2 LQKENI. The CDR3 is made up of 12 amino acids. CDR3 sequence reads: CASSLPNQPQHF. CDR3 nucleotides: TGTGCCAGCTCACTTCCGAATCAGCCCCAGCATTTT.

The CDR3 coding sequence is TGTGCCAGCAGCACACGCCCTGGGGGGTCCTACGAGCAGTACTTC. Protein: CASSTRPGGSYEQYF. The chain uses TRBV11-2 and TRBJ2-7; the D gene is possibly TRBD2 (6 bases). The V end lost 5 bases, the J end lost 1 base, and 15 bases lay between the germline ends. Germline V gives CDR1 SGHAT, CDR2 FQNNGV. This CDR3 has 15 amino acids.

The chain recombines TRBV5-1 with TRBJ2-5; 7 nucleotides agree with TRBD1. Germline-derived CDR1 and CDR2 are SGHRS and YFSETQ. The CDR3 runs to 14 residues. After removal of 0 bases from V and 5 bases from J, the junction contained 4 bases not matched to a gene. The CDR3 DNA is TGCGCCAGCAGCTTGGGTGACAGGGTGGAGACCCAGTACTTC. Its protein is CASSLGDRVETQYF.

The rearrangement joins TRBV7-9 to TRBJ1-6; 12 positions agree with TRBD1. The CDR3 covers 16 residues. The V segment lost 7 bases and the J segment 10 bases; nucleotides outside the gene matches: 11. Germline assignment: CDR1 SEHNR and CDR2 FQNEAQ (reference sequence). CDR3 region: CASNQGTGGFQSPLHF. CDR3 nucleotides: TGTGCCAGCAACCAGGGGACAGGGGGCTTTCAGTCACCCCTCCACTTT.

The rearrangement links TRBV19 to TRBJ2-6; 10 bases match TRBD1. The CDR3 has 15 amino acids. Germline V gene lookup returns CDR1 LNHDA and CDR2 SQIVND (reference sequence). The ends lost 6 bases at V and 2 bases at J; junction bases unmatched: 1. CDR3 nucleotides: TGTGCCAGTAGCGACAGGGGGCCTGGGGCCAACGTCCTGACTTTC. Its translation is CASSDRGPGANVLTF.

The chain employs TRBV7-9 and TRBJ1-5; possibly TRBD1 for D (5 bases). CDR3 length: 15 residues. V was cut by 4 bases and J by 0 bases, with 10 bases left in between. CDR1 SEHNR and CDR2 FQNEAQ come from the germline V gene (reference sequence). In nucleotides, the CDR3 is TGTGCCAGCAGCTCGGGACTGAATAGCAATCAGCCCCAGCATTTT. As protein: CASSSGLNSNQPQHF.

The chain couples TRBV27 to TRBJ1-1; no clear D. Trimming removed 6 bases at V and 2 bases at J, with 13 bases between. The CDR3 totals 14 residues. CDR1 MNHEY and CDR2 SMNVEV come from the germline V gene (reference sequence). CDR3 in DNA: TGTGCCAGCAGAATCGGACCGGCCAACACTGAAGCTTTCTTT. Its translation: CASRIGPANTEAFF.

The V call is TRBV5-4, the J call TRBJ1-2; TRBD1 agrees at 9 bases. The V gene end was trimmed by 4 bases and the J gene end by 5 bases; junction bases not matched to a gene: 18. The CDR3 sequence is 18 residues long. CDR1 is SGHNT, CDR2 YYREEE, per germline (reference sequence). CDR3 region: CASSPGTGSARVQYGYTF. CDR3 coding DNA: TGTGCCAGCAGCCCCGGGACAGGGAGCGCCAGGGTTCAATATGGCTACACCTTC.

The rearrangement joins TRBV10-3 to TRBJ2-7, with TRBD1 matching 7 bases. The CDR3 totals 15 residues. CDR1 ENHRY and CDR2 SYGVKD come from the germline V gene. Trimming took 2 bases from V and 6 from J; bases not matched to a gene: 10. The CDR3 region has the DNA TGTGCCATCAGTGAGGGTTGGGACAGCTTGGGCGAGCAGTACTTC. Translated: CAISEGWDSLGEQYF.

The V and J genes are TRBV11-2 and TRBJ1-1; TRBD1 matches 10 bases. The CDR3 loop spans 15 amino acids. Trimming at V came to 6 bases and at J to 5 bases, leaving 9 bases not matched to a gene. Germline CDR1 SGHAT, CDR2 FQNNGV. The CDR3 reads CASRKMTGGETEAFF. The DNA for the CDR3 is TGTGCCAGCAGGAAGATGACAGGGGGCGAGACTGAAGCTTTCTTT.

The rearrangement uses TRBV15 and TRBJ2-7; the match to TRBD2 covers 13 bases. The CDR3 spans 15 residues. Germline V gives CDR1 LNHNV, CDR2 YYDKDF (reference sequence). The ends lost 1 base at V and 3 bases at J; junction bases unmatched: 0. CDR3 sequence (DNA): TGTGCCACCAGCAGAGGACTAGCGGGGGGCTACGAGCAGTACTTC. It specifies CATSRGLAGGYEQYF.

CDR3 amino acids: CASSFPGVTYEQYF. The CDR3 DNA reads as TGTGCCAGCAGCTTCCCAGGGGTGACCTACGAGCAGTACTTC. The V and J genes are TRBV11-2 and TRBJ2-7, with a weak D call TRBD1 (6 bases). V was cut by 3 bases and J by 2 bases, with 11 bases left in between. This CDR3 spans 14 amino acids. The germline CDR1 and CDR2 sequences are SGHAT and FQNNGV.

This clone was seen only once. This chain uses TRBV11-2 with TRBJ1-3; D remains unclear. The CDR3 loop spans 14 amino acids. V dropped 6 bases and J dropped 0 bases, with 9 bases sitting between them. Germline V gene data show CDR1 as SGHAT and CDR2 as FQNNGV. The CDR3 here is CASREVFSGNTIYF. The DNA of the CDR3 is TGTGCCAGCAGAGAGGTATTCTCTGGAAACACCATATATTTT.

The chain carries TRBV4-3 and TRBJ1-2; 11 bases are a match to TRBD1. The length of the CDR3 is 16 residues. Looked up from germline, CDR1 is LGHNA and CDR2 is YSLEER. Germline trimming cut 0 bases from V and 6 bases from J; bases unmatched to any gene: 6. This chain's CDR3 is CASSQERTGGVDGYTF. CDR3 bases: TGCGCCAGCAGCCAAGAGAGGACAGGGGGCGTCGATGGCTACACCTTC.

The chain has TRBV19 and TRBJ1-6; D unresolved. In germline, CDR1 is LNHDA, CDR2 SQIVND (reference sequence). The CDR3 has 12 residues. The V gene lost 5 bases and the J gene lost 10 bases, with 9 bases spanning the gap. The CDR3 loop reads CASSLSGSPLHF. CDR3 nucleotides: TGTGCCAGTAGTCTGTCGGGGTCACCCCTCCACTTT.

The chain couples TRBV30 to TRBJ1-3, with a tentative D call TRBD1 (5 bases). CDR1 is GTSNPN and CDR2 is SVGIG in the germline V gene (reference sequence). V lost 8 bases and J lost 3, with 20 bases in between. The CDR3 is 15 residues long. CDR3 coding DNA: TGTGCCGGAGGGGTCCAGGAGAGAGGTGGAAACACCATATATTTT. Its protein is CAGGVQERGGNTIYF.

This clone is a singleton in its sample. The rearrangement links TRBV5-6 to TRBJ2-1, with 7 nucleotides matching TRBD1. Germline V gene sequence: CDR1 SGHDT, CDR2 YYEEEE. Trimming cost V 2 bases and J 4 bases; bases outside gene matches: 3. CDR3 length equals 14 residues. The CDR3 DNA sequence: TGTGCCAGCAGCTTCGGACAGGCTTACAATGAGCAGTTCTTC. Amino acid sequence: CASSFGQAYNEQFF.

In this sample, this clone turned up once. The rearrangement joins TRBV6-5 to TRBJ1-1; D possibly corresponds to TRBD1 (5 bases). Trimming cost V 3 bases and J 0 bases, with 14 bases left between them. Germline CDR1 reads MNHEY; CDR2 reads SVGAGI. This CDR3 contains 16 residues. This CDR3 reads CASSYGQGFMNTEAFF. The CDR3 nucleotides are TGTGCCAGCAGTTATGGACAAGGGTTTATGAACACTGAAGCTTTCTTT.